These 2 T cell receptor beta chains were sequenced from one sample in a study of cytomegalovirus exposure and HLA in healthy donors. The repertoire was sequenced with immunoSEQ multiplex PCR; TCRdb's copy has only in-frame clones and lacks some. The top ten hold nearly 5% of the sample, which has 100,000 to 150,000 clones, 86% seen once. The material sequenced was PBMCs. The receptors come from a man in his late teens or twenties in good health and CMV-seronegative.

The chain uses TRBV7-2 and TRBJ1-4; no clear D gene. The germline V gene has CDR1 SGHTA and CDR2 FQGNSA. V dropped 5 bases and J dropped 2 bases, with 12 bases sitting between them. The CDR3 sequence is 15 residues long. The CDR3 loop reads CASSPRGATNEKLFF. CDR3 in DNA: TGTGCCAGCAGCCCACGGGGAGCGACTAATGAAAAACTGTTTTTT.

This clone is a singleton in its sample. CDR3 in DNA: TGTGCCAGTTTTAGCGGCTTAGCCAAAAACATTCAGTACTTC. Its translation: CASFSGLAKNIQYF. The chain links TRBV6-1 to TRBJ2-4, with a possible D match to TRBD2 (6 bases). CDR1 is MNHNS, CDR2 SASEGT, per germline. CDR3 length: 14 residues. The V and J ends lost 9 bases and 0 bases respectively, with 12 bases between them.